The sequence of this TCR beta chain was determined in a study of cytomegalovirus exposure and HLA in healthy donors. General observations from the study: Despite most TCR sequences being rare, some public TCRs occurred in many donors. In a later analysis, an Asian-associated ancestry cluster reportedly showed fewer N-insertions than the approximately 660-donor mean. Using a false discovery rate of 0.05, a later analysis showed that around 16,000 TCR beta sequences were associated with HLA alleles. A previous analysis found most TCR beta V segments productive roughly 90% or roughly 30% of the time.

The germline gives CDR1 SGHTA, CDR2 FQGTGA. V lost 3 bases and J lost 6; bases outside the gene matches: 8. CDR3 size: 15 residues. In the PCR, 60 Vbeta and 13 Jbeta primers were used. The data were produced by immunoSEQ multiplex PCR, yet TCRdb's version contains in-frame clones alone and is incomplete. The repertoire holds some 200,000 clones, about 76% seen once, with 0.35% to 0.5% in the top ten. A note on this clone: Its matching antigen is unknown.

V usage is TRBV7-3 and J usage is TRBJ2-3, with 8 bases matching TRBD2. What was sequenced was PBMCs. The receptor was derived from a male donor in good health and CMV-seropositive. CDR3 sequence: CASSLGGGPLDTQYF. The CDR3, as DNA: TGTGCCAGCAGCTTGGGCGGGGGGCCTCTCGATACGCAGTATTTT. Full variable domain (rest looked up from reference TRBV7-3 and TRBJ2-3): GAGVSQTPSNKVTEKGKYVELRCDPISGHTALYWYRQSLGQGPEFLIYFQGTGAADDSGLPNDRFFAVRPEGSVSTLKIQRTERGDSAVYLCASSLGGGPLDTQYFGPGTRLTVL.